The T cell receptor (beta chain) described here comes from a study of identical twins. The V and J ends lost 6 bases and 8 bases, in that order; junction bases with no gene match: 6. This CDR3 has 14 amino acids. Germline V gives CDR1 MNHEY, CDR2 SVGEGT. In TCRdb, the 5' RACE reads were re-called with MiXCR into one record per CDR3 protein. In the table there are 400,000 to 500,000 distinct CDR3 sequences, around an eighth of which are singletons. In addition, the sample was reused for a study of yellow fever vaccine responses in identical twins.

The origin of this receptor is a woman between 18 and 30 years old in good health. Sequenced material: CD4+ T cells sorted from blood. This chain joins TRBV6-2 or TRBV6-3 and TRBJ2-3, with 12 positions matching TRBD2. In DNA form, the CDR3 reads TGTGCCAGCAGGCTAGCGGGAGGGGCAGGTACGCAGTATTTT. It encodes CASRLAGGAGTQYF.